This T cell receptor beta chain emerged from a study of T cells in Graves' hyperthyroidism and ophthalmopathy. Study-wide results and limits: Clonotypes that were expanded in thyroid above 0.001 mostly appeared in blood too.

The germline gives CDR1 DFQATT, CDR2 SNEGSKA (reference sequence). The CDR3 covers 14 residues. The CDR3 regions of TCR beta were amplified from RNA transcripts. Using the HTBI primer set, a first-round RT-PCR was run on the TCR CDR3. TCRdb analysed the multiplex PCR reads with MiXCR anew, one entry per CDR3 protein. The sample has about 410,000 distinct CDR3 sequences, around 15% seen once. In the case of this clonotype: Its specificity is not known. Sequence at one end of the junction differs from germline and may be a read error.

The gene calls are TRBV20-1 and TRBJ2-1; no clear D. The sequence was obtained from a woman in her twenties or thirties with Graves' ophthalmopathy. The specimen was blood. In DNA form, the CDR3 reads TGCAGTGCCAGAGCCGGGTCTTCCTACAATGAGCAGTCCTTC. It encodes CSARAGSSYNEQSF.